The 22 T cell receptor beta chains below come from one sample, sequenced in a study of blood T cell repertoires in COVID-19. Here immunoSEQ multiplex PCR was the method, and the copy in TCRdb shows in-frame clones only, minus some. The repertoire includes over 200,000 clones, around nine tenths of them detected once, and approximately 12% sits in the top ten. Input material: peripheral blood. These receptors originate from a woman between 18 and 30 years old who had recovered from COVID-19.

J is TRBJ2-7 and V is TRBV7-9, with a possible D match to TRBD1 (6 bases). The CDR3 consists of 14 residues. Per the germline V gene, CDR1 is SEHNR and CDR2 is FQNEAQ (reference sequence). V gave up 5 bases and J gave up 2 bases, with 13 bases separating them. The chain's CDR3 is CASSEGQRAYEQYF. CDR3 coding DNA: TGTGCCAGCAGCGAAGGACAGCGAGCCTACGAGCAGTACTTC.

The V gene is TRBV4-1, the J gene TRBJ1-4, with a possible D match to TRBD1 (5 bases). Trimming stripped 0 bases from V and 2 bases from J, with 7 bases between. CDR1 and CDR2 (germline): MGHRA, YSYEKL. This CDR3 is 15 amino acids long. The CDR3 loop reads CASSQDRVTNEKLFF. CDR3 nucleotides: TGCGCCAGCAGCCAAGACAGGGTGACTAATGAAAAACTGTTTTTT.

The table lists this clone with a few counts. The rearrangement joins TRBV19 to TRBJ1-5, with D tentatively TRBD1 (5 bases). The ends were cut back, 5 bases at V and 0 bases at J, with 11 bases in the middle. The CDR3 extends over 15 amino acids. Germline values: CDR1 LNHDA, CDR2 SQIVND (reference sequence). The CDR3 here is CASSLDSYSNQPQHF. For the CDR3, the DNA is TGTGCCAGTAGTCTCGACAGCTATAGCAATCAGCCCCAGCATTTT.

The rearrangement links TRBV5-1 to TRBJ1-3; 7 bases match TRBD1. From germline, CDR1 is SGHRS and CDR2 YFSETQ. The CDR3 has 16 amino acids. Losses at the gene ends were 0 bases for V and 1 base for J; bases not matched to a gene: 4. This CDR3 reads CASSLEARGSGNTIYF. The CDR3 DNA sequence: TGCGCCAGCAGCTTGGAGGCCAGGGGGTCTGGAAACACCATATATTTT.

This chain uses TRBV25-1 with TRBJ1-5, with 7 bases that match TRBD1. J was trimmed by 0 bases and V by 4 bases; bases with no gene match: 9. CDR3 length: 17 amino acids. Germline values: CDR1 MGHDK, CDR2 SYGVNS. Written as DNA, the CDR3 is TGTGCCAGCAGTGGCCGGGACAGCTATCATAGCAATCAGCCCCAGCATTTT. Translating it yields CASSGRDSYHSNQPQHF.

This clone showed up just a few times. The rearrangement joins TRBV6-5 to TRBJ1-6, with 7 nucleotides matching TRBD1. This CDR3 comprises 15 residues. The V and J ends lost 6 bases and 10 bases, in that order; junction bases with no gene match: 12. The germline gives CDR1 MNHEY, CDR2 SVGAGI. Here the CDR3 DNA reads TGTGCCAGCAGGCTAAATTTAGACAGGGTCTCACCCCTCCACTTT. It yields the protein CASRLNLDRVSPLHF.

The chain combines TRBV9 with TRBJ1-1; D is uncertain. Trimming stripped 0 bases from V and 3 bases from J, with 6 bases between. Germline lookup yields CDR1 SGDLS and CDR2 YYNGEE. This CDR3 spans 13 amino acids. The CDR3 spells CASSVGAYTEAFF. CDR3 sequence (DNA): TGTGCCAGCAGCGTAGGAGCCTACACTGAAGCTTTCTTT.

The CDR3 DNA follows: TGTGCCAGCAGCCGAACATCCAGACTAGCGGGAGAGGAGACCCAGTACTTC. Residues: CASSRTSRLAGEETQYF. This chain connects TRBV3-1 (or the pseudogene TRBV3-2) to TRBJ2-5; TRBD2 aligns across 12 bases. Looked up from germline, CDR1 is LGHDT and CDR2 is YNNKEL (reference sequence). Trimming removed 4 bases from V and 5 bases from J; junction bases left unmatched: 11. The CDR3 extends over 17 amino acids.

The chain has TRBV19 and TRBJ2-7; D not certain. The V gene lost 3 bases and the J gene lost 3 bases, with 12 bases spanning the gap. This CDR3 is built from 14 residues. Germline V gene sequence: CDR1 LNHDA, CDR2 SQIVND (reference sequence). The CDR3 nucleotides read TGTGCCAGTAGTATTGCGTCAGGCAGCTACGAGCAGTACTTC. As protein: CASSIASGSYEQYF.

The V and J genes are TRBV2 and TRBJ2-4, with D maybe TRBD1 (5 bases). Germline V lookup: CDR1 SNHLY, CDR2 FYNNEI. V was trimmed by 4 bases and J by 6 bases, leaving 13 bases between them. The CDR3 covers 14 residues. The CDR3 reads CASSGSGLGNIQYF. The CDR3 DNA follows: TGTGCCAGCAGTGGTTCAGGGTTGGGAAACATTCAGTACTTC.

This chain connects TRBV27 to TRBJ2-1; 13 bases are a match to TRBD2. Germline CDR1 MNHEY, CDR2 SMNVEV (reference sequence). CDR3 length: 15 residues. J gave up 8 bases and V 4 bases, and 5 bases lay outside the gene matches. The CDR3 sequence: CASSYRLAGGYEQFF. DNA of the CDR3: TGTGCCAGCAGTTACCGACTAGCGGGAGGCTATGAGCAGTTCTTC.

The CDR3 loop reads CASSGGSGAGQETQYF. The CDR3 DNA sequence: TGTGCCAGCAGCGGGGGTAGCGGAGCGGGACAAGAGACCCAGTACTTC. The rearrangement joins TRBV9 to TRBJ2-5; 7 bases align to TRBD2. From germline, CDR1 is SGDLS and CDR2 YYNGEE. This CDR3 is 16 amino acids long. V trimming: 3 bases; J trimming: 2 bases; junction bases outside the gene matches: 10.

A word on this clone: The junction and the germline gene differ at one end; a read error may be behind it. The CDR3 reads CSARAQGTQCF. DNA of the CDR3: TGCAGTGCTAGAGCTCAGGGGACGCAGTGTTTT. The chain couples TRBV20-1 to TRBJ2-3, with D tentatively TRBD1 (6 bases). Per germline, CDR1 DFQATT and CDR2 SNEGSKA (reference sequence). The CDR3 is made up of 11 amino acids.

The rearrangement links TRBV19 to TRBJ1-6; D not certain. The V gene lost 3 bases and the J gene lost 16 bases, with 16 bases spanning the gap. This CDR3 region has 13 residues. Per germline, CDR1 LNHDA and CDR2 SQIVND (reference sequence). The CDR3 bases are TGTGCCAGTAGTATGATGGACCGGGAACTTCTCCACTTT. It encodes CASSMMDRELLHF.

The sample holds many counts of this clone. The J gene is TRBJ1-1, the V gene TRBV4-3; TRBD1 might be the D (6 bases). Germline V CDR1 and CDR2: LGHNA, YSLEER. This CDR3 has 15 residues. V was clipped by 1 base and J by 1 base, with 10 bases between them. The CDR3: CASSQAGQRNTEAFF. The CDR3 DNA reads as TGCGCCAGCAGCCAAGCCGGACAGAGGAACACTGAAGCTTTCTTT.

Here the CDR3 reads CASSSILPQGMGTEAFF. Here the CDR3 DNA reads TGTGCCAGCAGTTCCATTCTACCACAGGGGATGGGGACTGAAGCTTTCTTT. The chain recombines TRBV27 with TRBJ1-1; 7 bases are shared with TRBD1. Losses at the gene ends were 4 bases for V and 5 bases for J; bases not matched to a gene: 16. The CDR3 spans 17 residues. Per the germline V gene, CDR1 is MNHEY and CDR2 is SMNVEV (reference sequence).

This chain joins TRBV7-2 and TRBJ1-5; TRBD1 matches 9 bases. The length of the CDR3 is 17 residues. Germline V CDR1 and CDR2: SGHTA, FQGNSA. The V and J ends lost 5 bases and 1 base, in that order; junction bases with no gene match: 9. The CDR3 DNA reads TGTGCCAGCAGCCTGACCGGACAGGGGCGGAGCAATCAGCCCCAGCATTTT. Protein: CASSLTGQGRSNQPQHF.

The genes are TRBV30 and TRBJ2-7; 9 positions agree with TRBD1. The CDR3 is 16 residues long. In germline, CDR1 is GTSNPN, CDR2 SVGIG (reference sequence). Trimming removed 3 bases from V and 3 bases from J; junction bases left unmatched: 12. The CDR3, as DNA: TGTGCCTGGAGGAAACCTTCCGGGACAGGGAGCTACGAGCAGTACTTC. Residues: CAWRKPSGTGSYEQYF. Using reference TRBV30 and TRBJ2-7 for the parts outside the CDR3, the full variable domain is SQTIHQWPATLVQPVGSPLSLECTVEGTSNPNLYWYRQAAGRGLQLLFYSVGIGQISSEVPQNLSASRPQDRQFILSSKKLLLSDSGFYLCAWRKPSGTGSYEQYFGPGTRLTVT.

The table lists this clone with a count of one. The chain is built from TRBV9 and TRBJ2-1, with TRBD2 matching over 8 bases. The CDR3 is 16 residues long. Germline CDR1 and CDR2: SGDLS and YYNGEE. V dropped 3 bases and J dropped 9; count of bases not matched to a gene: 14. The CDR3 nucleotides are TGTGCCAGCAGCGACCAGCGGGAGCTACCGTCAGGTGAGCAGTTCTTC. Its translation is CASSDQRELPSGEQFF.

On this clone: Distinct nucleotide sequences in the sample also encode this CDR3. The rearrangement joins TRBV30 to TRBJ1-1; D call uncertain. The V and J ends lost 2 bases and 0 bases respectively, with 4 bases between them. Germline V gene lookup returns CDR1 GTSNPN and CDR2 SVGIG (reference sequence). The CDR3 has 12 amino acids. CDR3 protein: CAWSPLNTEAFF. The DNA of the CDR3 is TGTGCCTGGAGTCCCTTGAACACTGAAGCTTTCTTT. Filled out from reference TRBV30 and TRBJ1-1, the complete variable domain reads SQTIHQWPATLVQPVGSPLSLECTVEGTSNPNLYWYRQAAGRGLQLLFYSVGIGQISSEVPQNLSASRPQDRQFILSSKKLLLSDSGFYLCAWSPLNTEAFFGQGTRLTVV.

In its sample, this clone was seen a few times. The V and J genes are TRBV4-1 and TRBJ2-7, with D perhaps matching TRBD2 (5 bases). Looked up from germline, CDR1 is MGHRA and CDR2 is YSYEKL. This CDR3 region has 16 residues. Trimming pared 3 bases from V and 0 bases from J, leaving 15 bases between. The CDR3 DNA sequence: TGCGCCAGCAGCCAGGATATAGTAGGAGGCTCCTACGAGCAGTACTTC. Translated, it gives CASSQDIVGGSYEQYF.

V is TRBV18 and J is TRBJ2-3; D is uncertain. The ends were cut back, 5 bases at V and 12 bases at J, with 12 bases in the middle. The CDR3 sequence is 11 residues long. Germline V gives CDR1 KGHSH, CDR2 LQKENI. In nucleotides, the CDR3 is TGTGCCAGCTCATCAGTGGAGTCACAGTATTTT. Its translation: CASSSVESQYF.